The sequence of this T cell receptor (beta chain) was determined in a study of CD8 T cells in ankylosing spondylitis. Overall study results and limits: Typical of ankylosing spondylitis blood, it appeared, was a TCR beta motif of eight highly homologous variants.

Trimming pared 6 bases from V and 0 bases from J, leaving 18 bases between. The CDR3 runs to 16 residues. CDR1 is MNHNS, CDR2 SASEGT, per germline. Quantitative 5'-RACE with molecular barcodes was used to make the TCR beta libraries. Using its own MiXCR run on the 5' RACE reads, TCRdb lists one record per CDR3 protein. Among around 770,000 distinct CDR3 sequences listed, approximately 10% were seen once. Worth noting for this clonotype: Its specificity is unknown.

The V call is TRBV6-1, the J call TRBJ2-7, with D perhaps TRBD1 or TRBD2 (5 bases each). Source material: blood, either unsorted or a sorted T cell fraction (not recorded which). This sequence originates from a male donor with ankylosing spondylitis. The CDR3 DNA follows: TGTGCCAGCAGGGGTATAGGGACCAAAAACTCCTACGAGCAGTACTTC. The encoded protein is CASRGIGTKNSYEQYF.